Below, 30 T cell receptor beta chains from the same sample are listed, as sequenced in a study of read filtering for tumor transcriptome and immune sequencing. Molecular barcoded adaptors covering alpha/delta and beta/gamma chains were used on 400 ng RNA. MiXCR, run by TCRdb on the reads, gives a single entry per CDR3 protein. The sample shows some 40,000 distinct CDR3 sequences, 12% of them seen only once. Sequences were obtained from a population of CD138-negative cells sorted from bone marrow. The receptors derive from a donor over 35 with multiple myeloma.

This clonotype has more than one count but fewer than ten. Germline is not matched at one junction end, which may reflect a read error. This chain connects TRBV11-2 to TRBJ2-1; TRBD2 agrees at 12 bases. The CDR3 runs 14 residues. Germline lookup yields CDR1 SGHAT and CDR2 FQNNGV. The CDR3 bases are TGTGCCAGCAGCCTGACTAGCGGGGGCAATGAGCGGTTCTTC. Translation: CASSLTSGGNERFF.

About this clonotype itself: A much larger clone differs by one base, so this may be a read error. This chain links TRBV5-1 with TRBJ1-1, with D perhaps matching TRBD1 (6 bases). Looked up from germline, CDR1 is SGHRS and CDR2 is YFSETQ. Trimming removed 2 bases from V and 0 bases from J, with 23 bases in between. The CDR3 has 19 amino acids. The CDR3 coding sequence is TGCGCCAGCAGCTTCCGAATGGACAGCCCGCGGGGCATGAACACTGAAGCTTTCTTT. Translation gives CASSFRMDSPRGMNTEAFF.

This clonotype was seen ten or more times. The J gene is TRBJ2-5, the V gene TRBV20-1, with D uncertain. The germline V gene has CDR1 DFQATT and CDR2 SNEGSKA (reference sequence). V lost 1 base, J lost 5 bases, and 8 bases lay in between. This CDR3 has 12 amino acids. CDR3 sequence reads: CSARVLLETQYF. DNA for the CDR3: TGCAGTGCTAGAGTCCTCCTCGAGACCCAGTACTTC.

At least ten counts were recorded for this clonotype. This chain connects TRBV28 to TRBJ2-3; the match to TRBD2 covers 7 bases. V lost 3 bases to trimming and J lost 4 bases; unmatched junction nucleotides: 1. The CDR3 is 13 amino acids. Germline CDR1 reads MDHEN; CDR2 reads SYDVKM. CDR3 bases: TGTGCCAGCAGTTTGGGGGGGGCAGATACGCAGTATTTT. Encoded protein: CASSLGGADTQYF.

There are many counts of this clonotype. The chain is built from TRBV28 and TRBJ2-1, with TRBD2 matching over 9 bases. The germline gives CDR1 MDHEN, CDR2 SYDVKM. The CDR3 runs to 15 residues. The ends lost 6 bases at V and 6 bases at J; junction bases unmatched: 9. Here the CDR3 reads CASSGAGGRGNEQFF. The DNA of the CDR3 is TGTGCCAGCAGCGGGGCGGGGGGGCGCGGCAATGAGCAGTTCTTC.

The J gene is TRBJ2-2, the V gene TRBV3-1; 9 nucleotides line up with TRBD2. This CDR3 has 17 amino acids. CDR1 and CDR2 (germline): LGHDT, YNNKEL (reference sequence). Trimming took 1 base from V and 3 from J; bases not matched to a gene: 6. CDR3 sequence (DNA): TGTGCCAGCAGCCAAGGGGCTAGCGGGGTGGACACCGGGGAGCTGTTTTTT. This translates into CASSQGASGVDTGELFF.

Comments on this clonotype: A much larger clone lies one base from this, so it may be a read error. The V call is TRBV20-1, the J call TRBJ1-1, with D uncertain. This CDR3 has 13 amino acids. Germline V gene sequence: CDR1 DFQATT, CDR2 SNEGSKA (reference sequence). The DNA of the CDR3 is TGCGGTGCGGGTCTGGGAGGGAAAACTGAAGCTTTCTTT. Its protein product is CGAGLGGKTEAFF.

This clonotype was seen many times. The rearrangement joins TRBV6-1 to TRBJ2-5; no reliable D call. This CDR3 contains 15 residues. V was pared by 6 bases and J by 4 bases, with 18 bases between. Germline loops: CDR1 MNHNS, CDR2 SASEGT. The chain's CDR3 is CASRTPGKWTETQYF. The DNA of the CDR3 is TGTGCCAGCAGGACCCCAGGAAAGTGGACAGAGACCCAGTACTTC.

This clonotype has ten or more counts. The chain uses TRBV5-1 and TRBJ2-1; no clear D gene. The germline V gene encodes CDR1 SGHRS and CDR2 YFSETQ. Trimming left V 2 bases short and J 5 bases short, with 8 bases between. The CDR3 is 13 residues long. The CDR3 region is CASSLMGDNEQFF. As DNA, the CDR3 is TGCGCCAGCAGCTTAATGGGTGACAATGAGCAGTTCTTC. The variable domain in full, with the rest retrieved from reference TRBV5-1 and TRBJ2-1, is KAGVTQTPRYLIKTRGQQVTLSCSPISGHRSVSWYQQTPGQGLQFLFEYFSETQRNKGNFPGRFSGRQFSNSRSEMNVSTLELGDSALYLCASSLMGDNEQFFGPGTRLTVL.

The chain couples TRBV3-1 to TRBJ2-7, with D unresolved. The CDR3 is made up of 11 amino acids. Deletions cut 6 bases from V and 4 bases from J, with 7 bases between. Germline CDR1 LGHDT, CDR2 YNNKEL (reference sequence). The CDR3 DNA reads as TGTGCCAGCAGTGGAGTGTACGAGCAGTACTTC. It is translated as CASSGVYEQYF.

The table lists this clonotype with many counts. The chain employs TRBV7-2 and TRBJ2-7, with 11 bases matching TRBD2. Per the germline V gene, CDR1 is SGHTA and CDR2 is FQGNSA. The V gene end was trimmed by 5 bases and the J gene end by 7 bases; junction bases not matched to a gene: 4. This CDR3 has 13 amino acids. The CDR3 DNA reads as TGTGCCAGCAGCGGTAGCGGGGGGGCGGAGCAGTACTTC. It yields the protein CASSGSGGAEQYF.

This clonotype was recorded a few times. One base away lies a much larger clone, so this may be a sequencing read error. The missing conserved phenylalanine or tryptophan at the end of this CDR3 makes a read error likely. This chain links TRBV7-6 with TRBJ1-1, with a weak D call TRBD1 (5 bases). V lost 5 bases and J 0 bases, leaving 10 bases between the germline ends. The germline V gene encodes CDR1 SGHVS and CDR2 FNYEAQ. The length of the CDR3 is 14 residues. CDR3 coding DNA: TGTGCCAGCAGCACCGGGACGGTGAACACTGAAGCTTTCCTT. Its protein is CASSTGTVNTEAFL.

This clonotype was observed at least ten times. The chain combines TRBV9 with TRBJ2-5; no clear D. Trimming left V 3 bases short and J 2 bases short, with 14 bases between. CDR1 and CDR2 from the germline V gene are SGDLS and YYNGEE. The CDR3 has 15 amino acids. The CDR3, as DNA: TGTGCCAGCAGCGCCGGTCCGGCAGGACAAGAGACCCAGTACTTC. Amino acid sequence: CASSAGPAGQETQYF.

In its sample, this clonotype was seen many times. This chain's CDR3 is CAISKQGGEEKLFF. CDR3 coding DNA: TGTGCCATCAGCAAACAGGGGGGAGAGGAAAAACTGTTTTTT. This sequence joins TRBV10-3 and TRBJ1-4; 8 bases fit TRBD1. Per germline, CDR1 ENHRY and CDR2 SYGVKD. The CDR3 contains 14 residues. J gave up 8 bases and V 6 bases, and 8 bases lay outside the gene matches.

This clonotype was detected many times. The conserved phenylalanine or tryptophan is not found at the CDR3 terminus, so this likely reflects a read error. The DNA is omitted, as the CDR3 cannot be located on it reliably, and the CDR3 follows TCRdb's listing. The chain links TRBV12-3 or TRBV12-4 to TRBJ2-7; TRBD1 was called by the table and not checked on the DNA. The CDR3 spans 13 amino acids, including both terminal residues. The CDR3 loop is CASSFPPPRPPLR.

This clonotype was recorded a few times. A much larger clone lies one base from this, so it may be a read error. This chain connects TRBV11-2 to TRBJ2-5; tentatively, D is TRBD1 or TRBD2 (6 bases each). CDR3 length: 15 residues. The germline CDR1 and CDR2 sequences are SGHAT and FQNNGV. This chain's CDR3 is CAISSDSGAGETQYF. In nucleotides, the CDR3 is TGTGCCATCAGCTCTGATTCGGGGGCCGGGGAGACCCAGTACTTC.

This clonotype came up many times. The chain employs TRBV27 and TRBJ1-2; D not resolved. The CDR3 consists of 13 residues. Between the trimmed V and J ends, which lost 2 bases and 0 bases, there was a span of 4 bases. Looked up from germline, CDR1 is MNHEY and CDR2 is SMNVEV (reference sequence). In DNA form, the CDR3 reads TGTGCCAGCAGTTTAGTAGCTAACTATGGCTACACCTTC. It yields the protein CASSLVANYGYTF.

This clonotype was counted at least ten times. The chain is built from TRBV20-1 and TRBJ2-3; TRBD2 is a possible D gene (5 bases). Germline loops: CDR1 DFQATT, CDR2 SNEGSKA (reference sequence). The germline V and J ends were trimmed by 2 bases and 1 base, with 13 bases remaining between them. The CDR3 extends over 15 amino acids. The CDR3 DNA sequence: TGCAGTGCTAGAAGGGCGGGCCAAGGCACAGATACGCAGTATTTT. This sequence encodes CSARRAGQGTDTQYF.

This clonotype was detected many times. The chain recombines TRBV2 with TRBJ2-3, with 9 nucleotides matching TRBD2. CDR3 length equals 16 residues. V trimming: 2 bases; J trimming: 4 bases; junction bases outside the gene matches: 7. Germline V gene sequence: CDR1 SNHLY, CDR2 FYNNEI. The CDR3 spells CASSESSGDSPDTQYF. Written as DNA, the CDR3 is TGTGCCAGCAGTGAATCTAGCGGGGACAGTCCAGATACGCAGTATTTT.

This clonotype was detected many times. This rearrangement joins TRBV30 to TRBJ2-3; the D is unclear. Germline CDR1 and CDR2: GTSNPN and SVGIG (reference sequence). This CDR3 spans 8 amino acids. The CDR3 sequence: CAQDTQYF. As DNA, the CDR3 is TGTGCACAAGATACGCAGTATTTT.

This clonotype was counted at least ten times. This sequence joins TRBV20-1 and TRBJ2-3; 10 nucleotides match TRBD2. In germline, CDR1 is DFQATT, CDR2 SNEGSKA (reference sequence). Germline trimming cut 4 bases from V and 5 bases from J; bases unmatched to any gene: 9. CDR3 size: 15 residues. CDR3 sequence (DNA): TGCAGTGCTAAGGTCCTAGCGGGGGTGAAAGATACGCAGTATTTT. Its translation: CSAKVLAGVKDTQYF.

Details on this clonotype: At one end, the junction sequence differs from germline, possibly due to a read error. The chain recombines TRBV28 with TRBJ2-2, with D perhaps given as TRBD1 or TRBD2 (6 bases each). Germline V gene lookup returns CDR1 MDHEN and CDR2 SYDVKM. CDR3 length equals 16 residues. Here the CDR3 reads CAGSRGLRAGGGELFF. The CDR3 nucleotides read TGTGCCGGCAGCCGGGGGCTTCGCGCTGGGGGCGGGGAGCTGTTTTTT.

CDR3 protein: CASSESSGVAEQFF. The CDR3 coding sequence is TGCGCCAGCAGTGAGTCGTCGGGAGTTGCTGAGCAGTTCTTC. The rearrangement links TRBV10-2 to TRBJ2-1; TRBD2 is a possible D gene (6 bases). Germline loops: CDR1 WSHSY, CDR2 SAAADI. Trimming cost V 0 bases and J 9 bases, with 12 bases left between them. CDR3 size: 14 residues.

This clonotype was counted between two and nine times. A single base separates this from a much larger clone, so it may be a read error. The CDR3 bases are TGTGCCAGCAGCTTCGCTAACTACAATGGGCAGTTCTTC. Translating it yields CASSFANYNGQFF. The rearrangement joins TRBV7-2 to TRBJ2-1; D ambiguous. Per the germline V gene, CDR1 is SGHTA and CDR2 is FQGNSA. This CDR3 is 13 amino acids long. Based on the CDR3 plus reference TRBV7-2 and TRBJ2-1, the full variable domain is GAGVSQSPSNKVTEKGKDVELRCDPISGHTALYWYRQSLGQGLEFLIYFQGNSAPDKSGLPSDRFSAERTGGSVSTLTIQRTQQEDSAVYLCASSFANYNGQFFGPGTRLTVL.

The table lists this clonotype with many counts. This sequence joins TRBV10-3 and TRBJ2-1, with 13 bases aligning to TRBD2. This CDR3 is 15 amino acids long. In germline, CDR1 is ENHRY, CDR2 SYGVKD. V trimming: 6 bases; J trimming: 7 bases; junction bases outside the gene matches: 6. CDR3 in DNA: TGTGCCATCAGCGAACTAGCGGGGGGGCAGAATGAGCAGTTCTTC. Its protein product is CAISELAGGQNEQFF.

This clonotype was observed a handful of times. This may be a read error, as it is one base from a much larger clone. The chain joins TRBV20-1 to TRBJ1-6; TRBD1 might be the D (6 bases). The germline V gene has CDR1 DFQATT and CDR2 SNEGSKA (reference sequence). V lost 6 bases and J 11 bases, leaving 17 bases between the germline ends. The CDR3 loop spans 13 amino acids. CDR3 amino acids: CSAGARTSPPLHF. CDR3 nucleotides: TGCAGTGCGGGGGCCCGGACGAGCCCACCCCTCCACTTT.

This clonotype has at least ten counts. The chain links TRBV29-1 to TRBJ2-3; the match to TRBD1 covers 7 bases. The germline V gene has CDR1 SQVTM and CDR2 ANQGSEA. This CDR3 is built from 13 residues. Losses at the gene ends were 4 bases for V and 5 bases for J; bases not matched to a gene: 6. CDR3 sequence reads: CSVGQGSVDTQYF. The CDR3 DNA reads TGCAGCGTTGGACAGGGTTCGGTAGATACGCAGTATTTT.

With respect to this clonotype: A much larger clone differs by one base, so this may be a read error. The chain's CDR3 is CSALDRAPLGGNGQFF. The CDR3 nucleotides are TGCAGCGCCTTAGACAGGGCCCCCCTGGGTGGCAATGGGCAGTTCTTC. The chain carries TRBV29-1 and TRBJ2-1, with 7 bases matching TRBD1. CDR1 is SQVTM, CDR2 ANQGSEA, per germline. The CDR3 has 16 residues.

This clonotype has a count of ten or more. CDR3 sequence (DNA): TGCAGTGCTAAGAGGGCCTCGGAGACCCAGTACTTC. As protein: CSAKRASETQYF. The rearrangement uses TRBV20-1 and TRBJ2-5, with TRBD2 as a possible D gene (5 bases). Trimming took off 4 bases at V and 5 bases at J, with 11 bases between the two ends. The CDR3 is made up of 12 amino acids. Germline CDR1 and CDR2: DFQATT and SNEGSKA (reference sequence).

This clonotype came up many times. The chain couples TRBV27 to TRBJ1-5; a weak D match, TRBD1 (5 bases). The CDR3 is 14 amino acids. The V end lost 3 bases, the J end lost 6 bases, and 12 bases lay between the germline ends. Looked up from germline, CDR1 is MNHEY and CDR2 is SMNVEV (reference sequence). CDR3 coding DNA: TGTGCCAGCAGTTTCCGAGGGGCGGGTCAGCCCCAGCATTTT. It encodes CASSFRGAGQPQHF.